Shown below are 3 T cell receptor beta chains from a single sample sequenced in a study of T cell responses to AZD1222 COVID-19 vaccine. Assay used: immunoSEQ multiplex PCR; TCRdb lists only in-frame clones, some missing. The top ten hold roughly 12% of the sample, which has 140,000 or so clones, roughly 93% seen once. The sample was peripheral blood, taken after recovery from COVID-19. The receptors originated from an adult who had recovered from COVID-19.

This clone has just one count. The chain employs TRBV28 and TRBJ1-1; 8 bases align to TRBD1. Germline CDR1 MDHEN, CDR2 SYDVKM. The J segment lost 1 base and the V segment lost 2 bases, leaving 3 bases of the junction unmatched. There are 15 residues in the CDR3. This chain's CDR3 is CASSLDRGPNTEAFF. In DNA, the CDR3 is TGTGCCAGCAGTTTAGACAGGGGCCCGAACACTGAAGCTTTCTTT.

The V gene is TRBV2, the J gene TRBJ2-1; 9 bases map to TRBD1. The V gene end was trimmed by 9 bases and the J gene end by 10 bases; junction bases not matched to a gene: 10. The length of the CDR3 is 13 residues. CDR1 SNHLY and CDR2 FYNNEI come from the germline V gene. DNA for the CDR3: TGTGCCAGTTCCCGGGACAGGGTTCGGGAGCAGTTCTTC. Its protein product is CASSRDRVREQFF.

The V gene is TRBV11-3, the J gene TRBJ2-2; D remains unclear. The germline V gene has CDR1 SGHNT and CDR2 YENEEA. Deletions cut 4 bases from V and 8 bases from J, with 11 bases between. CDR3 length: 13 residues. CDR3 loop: CASSSGRNGELFF. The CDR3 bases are TGTGCCAGCAGCTCCGGACGAAATGGGGAGCTGTTTTTT.